One sample yielded the 24 T cell receptor beta chains listed below, sequenced in a study of blood T cell repertoires in COVID-19. The table came from immunoSEQ multiplex PCR; TCRdb's copy has only in-frame clones and leaves some out. The sample lists some 190,000 clones, roughly 84% occurring once. The sample comprised peripheral blood. These receptors came from a human donor in a cohort sampled during active COVID-19.

J is TRBJ1-2 and V is TRBV11-2, with D possibly TRBD1 on 5 matching bases. Germline CDR1 is SGHAT and CDR2 is FQNNGV. The CDR3 is 18 amino acids. V lost 1 base to trimming and J lost 0 bases, with 18 bases between them. CDR3 coding DNA: TGTGCCAGCAGCTTAGCTGTAGGCAGGGCCGGAGCTAACTATGGCTACACCTTC. This gives the protein CASSLAVGRAGANYGYTF.

This clone was recorded at least ten times. The rearrangement uses TRBV6-5 and TRBJ2-3, with D possibly matching TRBD1 (6 bases). V was shortened by 6 bases and J by 3 bases, with 16 bases between the two germline ends. CDR3 length equals 15 residues. Germline V gene lookup returns CDR1 MNHEY and CDR2 SVGAGI. The CDR3 here is CASSPAGVGTDTQYF. The CDR3 bases are TGTGCCAGCAGCCCGGCAGGGGTAGGGACAGATACGCAGTATTTT.

V is TRBV5-1 and J is TRBJ1-6; 9 bases agree with TRBD1. The CDR3 totals 16 residues. Per germline, CDR1 SGHRS and CDR2 YFSETQ. The trim removed 3 bases at V and 8 bases at J, leaving 9 bases unmatched. The CDR3 here is CASSSQLQGADSPLHF. Here the CDR3 DNA reads TGCGCCAGCAGCTCACAACTACAGGGGGCCGATTCACCCCTCCACTTT.

The CDR3 DNA is TGTGCCAGCAGTCCCGACATTCCCCGACAGGGCGAGCAGTACGTC. Translation gives CASSPDIPRQGEQYV. V and J are TRBV5-5 and TRBJ2-7; 7 nucleotides agree with TRBD1. With V trimmed by 5 bases and J by 6 bases, 14 bases remained unmatched. Germline loops: CDR1 SGHKS, CDR2 YYEKEE (reference sequence). The CDR3 runs to 15 residues.

The chain couples TRBV2 to TRBJ2-5; 7 bases are a match to TRBD1. CDR3 size: 14 residues. CDR1 and CDR2 from the germline V gene are SNHLY and FYNNEI. V dropped 6 bases and J dropped 5; count of bases not matched to a gene: 9. This CDR3 is CASSADRAAETQYF. In DNA, the CDR3 is TGTGCCAGCAGCGCTGACAGGGCTGCGGAGACCCAGTACTTC.

V is TRBV5-1 and J is TRBJ2-2; 10 bases agree with TRBD2. Germline loops: CDR1 SGHRS, CDR2 YFSETQ. Losses at the gene ends were 0 bases for V and 3 bases for J; bases not matched to a gene: 8. CDR3 length: 18 amino acids. CDR3 region: CASSLDQREGRYTGELFF. Written as DNA, the CDR3 is TGCGCCAGCAGCTTGGACCAGCGGGAGGGTCGATACACCGGGGAGCTGTTTTTT.

The rearrangement links TRBV19 to TRBJ1-5; TRBD1 is a possible D gene (5 bases). This CDR3 contains 16 residues. Trimming removed 0 bases from V and 11 bases from J, with 20 bases in between. The germline V gene has CDR1 LNHDA and CDR2 SQIVND (reference sequence). The CDR3 loop reads CASSIDSQGVLTTQHF. The DNA for the CDR3 is TGTGCCAGTAGTATAGACTCCCAAGGGGTTTTGACGACCCAGCATTTT.

The chain uses TRBV5-1 and TRBJ2-7; TRBD2 aligns across 13 bases. This CDR3 contains 15 residues. Germline CDR1 and CDR2: SGHRS and YFSETQ. With 4 bases clipped from V and 7 bases from J, the junction kept 8 bases outside the gene matches. CDR3 loop: CASSQGLAGVGEQYF. CDR3 DNA sequence: TGCGCCAGCAGCCAAGGACTAGCGGGAGTGGGAGAGCAGTACTTC.

The chain recombines TRBV28 with TRBJ1-5; possible D gene TRBD1, 5 bases. Germline loops: CDR1 MDHEN, CDR2 SYDVKM. Trimming took 6 bases from V and 6 from J, leaving 15 bases between them. This CDR3 has 14 residues. The CDR3 loop is CASRLRGWGQPQHF. The CDR3 DNA follows: TGTGCCAGCAGGCTAAGGGGTTGGGGTCAGCCCCAGCATTTT.

The chain combines TRBV30 with TRBJ2-1; TRBD1 aligns across 7 bases. There are 14 residues in the CDR3. Germline lookup yields CDR1 GTSNPN and CDR2 SVGIG (reference sequence). V trimming: 1 base; J trimming: 6 bases; junction bases outside the gene matches: 6. CDR3 sequence reads: CAWSEQGLSNEQFF. CDR3 nucleotides: TGTGCCTGGAGTGAACAGGGGCTTTCCAATGAGCAGTTCTTC.

The sample holds a few counts of this clone. V and J are TRBV27 and TRBJ2-2, with D possibly matching TRBD1 (6 bases). The ends were cut back, 3 bases at V and 3 bases at J, with 14 bases in the middle. The CDR3 length is 16 residues. Germline CDR1 reads MNHEY; CDR2 reads SMNVEV (reference sequence). Written as DNA, the CDR3 is TGTGCCAGCAGTTTGGGGGCTGGTGGGTACACCGGGGAGCTGTTTTTT. Translation: CASSLGAGGYTGELFF.

This clone was counted once. The V gene is TRBV7-2, the J gene TRBJ2-5; possibly TRBD2 for D (5 bases). The V gene's germline CDR1 is SGHTA and CDR2 FQGNSA. Trimming stripped 6 bases from V and 1 base from J, with 15 bases between. CDR3 size: 15 residues. CDR3: CASRSRSGAQETQYF. For the CDR3, the DNA is TGTGCCAGCAGATCTAGGAGCGGAGCCCAAGAGACCCAGTACTTC.

The chain joins TRBV29-1 to TRBJ2-5; 7 bases are a match to TRBD2. The CDR3 contains 14 residues. Per the germline V gene, CDR1 is SQVTM and CDR2 is ANQGSEA. For the CDR3, the DNA is TGCAGTAGCGTTTATTTCGGGGGGAAAGAGACCCAGTACTTC. Its translation: CSSVYFGGKETQYF.

This rearrangement joins TRBV5-1 to TRBJ2-1, with TRBD1 matching 9 bases. V lost 4 bases and J lost 8; bases outside the gene matches: 13. Germline assignment: CDR1 SGHRS and CDR2 YFSETQ. The CDR3 covers 16 residues. This CDR3 reads CASSIQRDRVIDEQFF. CDR3 in DNA: TGCGCCAGCAGCATCCAACGGGACAGGGTTATCGATGAGCAGTTCTTC.

The CDR3 nucleotides are TGTGCCACAAGGGGGATCTGGGAGACCCAGTACTTC. The encoded protein is CATRGIWETQYF. The chain uses TRBV6-5 and TRBJ2-5; possibly TRBD1 for D (6 bases). Germline lookup yields CDR1 MNHEY and CDR2 SVGAGI. CDR3 length: 12 residues. Trimming left V 10 bases short and J 5 bases short, with 14 bases between.

The chain has TRBV18 and TRBJ1-2, with D uncertain. Trimming took 2 bases from V and 5 from J, leaving 15 bases between them. This CDR3 has 15 residues. Germline CDR1 and CDR2: KGHSH and LQKENI. CDR3 region: CASSPSSRAQYGYTF. CDR3 DNA sequence: TGTGCCAGCTCACCATCATCGAGAGCCCAATATGGCTACACCTTC.

The rearrangement links TRBV5-1 to TRBJ1-2, with 7 bases that match TRBD1. With V trimmed by 5 bases and J by 5 bases, 12 bases remained unmatched. The germline V gene encodes CDR1 SGHRS and CDR2 YFSETQ. The CDR3 loop spans 15 amino acids. CDR3 amino acids: CASSLSGTVDYGYTF. CDR3 sequence (DNA): TGCGCCAGCAGTCTATCCGGGACAGTCGATTATGGCTACACCTTC. The entire variable domain, with the rest obtained from reference TRBV5-1 and TRBJ1-2, is as follows: KAGVTQTPRYLIKTRGQQVTLSCSPISGHRSVSWYQQTPGQGLQFLFEYFSETQRNKGNFPGRFSGRQFSNSRSEMNVSTLELGDSALYLCASSLSGTVDYGYTFGSGTRLTVV.

This clone is a singleton in its sample. CDR3 residues: CASRLAGGYDEQFF. CDR3 in DNA: TGTGCCAGCAGACTAGCGGGGGGGTATGATGAGCAGTTCTTC. The genes are TRBV6-5 and TRBJ2-1; 13 nucleotides match TRBD2. The V segment lost 6 bases and the J segment 8 bases; nucleotides outside the gene matches: 4. CDR1 is MNHEY, CDR2 SVGAGI, per germline. This CDR3 has 14 residues.

This chain's CDR3 is CASSSRRARDTQYF. The CDR3 DNA sequence: TGCGCCAGCAGCTCCAGGAGGGCCAGGGATACGCAGTATTTT. This chain links TRBV5-1 with TRBJ2-3; D is perhaps TRBD2 (6 bases). The germline V gene has CDR1 SGHRS and CDR2 YFSETQ. Trimming took off 3 bases at V and 6 bases at J, with 14 bases between the two ends. CDR3 length: 14 amino acids.

The CDR3: CASSRATGLGETQYF. The CDR3 DNA is TGTGCCAGCAGCCGTGCGACAGGGTTAGGGGAGACCCAGTACTTC. This rearrangement joins TRBV7-8 to TRBJ2-5; 7 bases map to TRBD1. Germline V lookup: CDR1 SGHVS, CDR2 FQNEAQ. V lost 5 bases, J lost 5 bases, and 11 bases stayed unmatched. The length of the CDR3 is 15 residues.

Only a few counts were recorded for this clone. This chain links TRBV3-1 (or the pseudogene TRBV3-2) with TRBJ2-1, with 12 bases lining up with TRBD1. CDR3 size: 15 residues. Germline-derived CDR1 and CDR2 are LGHDT and YNNKEL (reference sequence). J lost 10 bases, V lost 6 bases, and 10 bases had no gene match. CDR3 nucleotide sequence: TGTGCCAGCAGGACCGGGACAGGGGGCGCGTGGGAGCAGTTCTTC. It is translated as CASRTGTGGAWEQFF.

V usage is TRBV19 and J usage is TRBJ1-6; 9 nucleotides line up with TRBD1. This CDR3 region has 14 residues. Germline CDR1 reads LNHDA; CDR2 reads SQIVND (reference sequence). Unmatched junction bases numbered 8, after V lost 7 bases and J lost 10 bases. The DNA for the CDR3 is TGTGCCAGTACCCCCGGGACAGGGAACTCACCCCTCCACTTT. It specifies CASTPGTGNSPLHF.

The gene calls are TRBV6-1 and TRBJ2-7; maybe TRBD1 (5 bases). The CDR3 totals 12 residues. Germline lookup yields CDR1 MNHNS and CDR2 SASEGT. V gave up 2 bases and J gave up 9 bases, with 11 bases separating them. In DNA, the CDR3 is TGTGCCAGCAGTGAATCAGGGTTCGGGCAGTACGTC. It specifies CASSESGFGQYV.

V gene TRBV5-5 combines with J gene TRBJ1-1; tentatively, D is TRBD1 (6 bases). Germline loops: CDR1 SGHKS, CDR2 YYEKEE (reference sequence). This CDR3 spans 15 amino acids. V was trimmed by 5 bases and J by 2 bases, leaving 16 bases between them. CDR3 in DNA: TGTGCCAGCAGGCGTTTACAGGGTTTTAACACTGAAGCTTTCTTT. It specifies CASRRLQGFNTEAFF.